This T cell receptor (beta chain) is drawn from a study of T cells of healthy individuals. The CDR3 totals 14 residues. Germline assignment: CDR1 SSHAT and CDR2 FNYEAQ (reference sequence). From the 5' RACE reads, TCRdb called clonotypes with MiXCR, one entry per CDR3 protein. The table lists around 98,000 distinct CDR3 sequences, roughly a sixth of them singletons. For this clonotype: A junction end diverges from the germline sequence, so it may reflect a read error.

This clonotype was obtained from a human donor in good health. The rearrangement uses TRBV7-7 and TRBJ2-7, with D perhaps TRBD1 or TRBD2 (7 bases each). In DNA form, the CDR3 reads TGTGCTAGCAGCCCAGGGGGGGTCCCCAGCGAGCAGTACTTC. Translation gives CASSPGGVPSEQYF.